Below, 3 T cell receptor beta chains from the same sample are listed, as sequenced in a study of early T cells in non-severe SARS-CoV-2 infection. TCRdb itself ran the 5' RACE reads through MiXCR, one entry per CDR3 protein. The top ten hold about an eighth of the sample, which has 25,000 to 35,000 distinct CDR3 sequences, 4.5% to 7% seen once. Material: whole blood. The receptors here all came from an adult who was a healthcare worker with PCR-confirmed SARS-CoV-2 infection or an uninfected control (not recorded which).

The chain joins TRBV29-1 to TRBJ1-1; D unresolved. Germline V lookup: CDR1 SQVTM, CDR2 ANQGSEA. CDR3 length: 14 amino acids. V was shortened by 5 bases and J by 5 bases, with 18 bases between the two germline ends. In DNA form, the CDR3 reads TGCAGCGTTCTCGAGGAGAGGGTTGGGACTGAAGCTTTCTTT. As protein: CSVLEERVGTEAFF.

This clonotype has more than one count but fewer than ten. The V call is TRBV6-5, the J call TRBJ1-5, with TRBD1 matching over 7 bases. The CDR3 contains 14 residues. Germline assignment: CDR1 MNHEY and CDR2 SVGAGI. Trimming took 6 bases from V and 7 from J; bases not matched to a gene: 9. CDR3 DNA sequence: TGTGCCAGCAGGGCAGGGGGTCTGAGGCAGCCCCAGCATTTT. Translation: CASRAGGLRQPQHF.

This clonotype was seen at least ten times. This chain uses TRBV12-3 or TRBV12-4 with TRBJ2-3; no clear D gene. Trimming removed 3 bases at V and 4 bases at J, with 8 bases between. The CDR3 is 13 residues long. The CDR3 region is CASSFSKADTQYF. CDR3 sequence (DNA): TGTGCCAGCAGTTTTTCAAAGGCAGATACGCAGTATTTT.